Reported below is one T cell receptor beta chain. The antigen is undetermined. The assay was immunoSEQ multiplex PCR, and TCRdb's table has in-frame clones only and misses some. The sample lists under 140,000 clones; roughly 90% were seen once. Unmatched junction bases numbered 4, after V lost 10 bases and J lost 3 bases. The CDR3 consists of 12 residues. Germline V gene sequence: CDR1 ENHRY, CDR2 SYGVKD. The data are from a study of OX40 agonist ivuxolimab in advanced cancers. Study background: Patients were given ivuxolimab, an antibody that agonizes OX40 (CD134). Overall study findings and caveats: The authors did not determine the antigen specificity of the expanded peripheral T cells. Clonal expansion from baseline to week 6 occurred in both CD4+ and CD8+ T cells. In general, CD8+ T cells held more expanded clones than CD4+ did, on average.

The chain links TRBV10-3 to TRBJ2-3; 7 nucleotides line up with TRBD1. Sample: CD4+ or CD8+ T cells sorted from blood, taken in a trial of the OX40 agonist ivuxolimab. The TCR comes from an adult with an advanced solid tumor such as melanoma, head and neck, liver or kidney cancer. CDR3 residues: CATRTGTDTQYF. The CDR3 DNA reads TGTGCCACGAGGACAGGAACAGATACGCAGTATTTT.